A single T cell receptor (beta chain) is shown here with its context. Its antigen remains unknown. An end of the junction does not agree with germline; a read error may underlie this. The CDR3 totals 19 residues. This specimen belongs to a study of molecular identifiers for immune sequencing clone quantification. The wider study: Sequencing covered four of five parts into which replicate RNA from around 20,000 or 100,000 naive CD8 cells was split.

Library preparation followed earlier protocols using designated TCR primers. One entry per CDR3 protein results from TCRdb running MiXCR on the PCR reads. The data show more than 450,000 distinct CDR3 sequences, with 20% to 25% seen just once and under 0.85% held by the top ten. Study findings and constraints: It was shown that clones above 20 RNA copies held over 99% of effector molecules, but under 1% in naive cells.

Naive CD8 T cells were sorted, and the gate applied was CD8+CD4-CCR7+CD45RA+. This receptor was obtained from a human donor in good health. Some libraries in this study had Jurkat cell RNA spiked in. The chain is built from TRBV12-3 or TRBV12-4 and TRBJ2-3; 10 positions agree with TRBD2. Sequenced input: naive CD8+ T cells from blood, with Jurkat cell RNA spiked in. Subset given: FACS-sorted CD8+CD4-CCR7+CD45RA+ naive T cells. CDR3 loop: CASRQDRGDPSGGEDTQCF. For the CDR3, the DNA is TGTGCCAGCAGACAAGACAGGGGCGACCCCAGCGGGGGGGAAGATACGCAGTGTTTT.